The clone carrying this TCR beta chain has more than one count but fewer than ten. Antigen: not known. The data derive from a study of T cell responses to AZD1222 COVID-19 vaccine. Findings of the study overall: There were vaccine-associated CD4 TCRs across spike, dominant at 160-218 and 743-854. Clonal diversity was possibly underestimated; the donors were predominantly white British and more often female.

The germline V gene encodes CDR1 LNHNV and CDR2 YYDKDF (reference sequence). The V end lost 0 bases, the J end lost 7 bases, and 15 bases lay between the germline ends. CDR3 length equals 15 residues. The table came from immunoSEQ multiplex PCR; TCRdb's copy has only in-frame clones and leaves some out. The table lists some 170,000 clones, more than 80% of them singletons. The origin of this receptor is an adult in good health. V is TRBV15 and J is TRBJ2-5, with D perhaps matching TRBD2 (6 bases). This material consisted of peripheral blood, taken on day 0 of AZD1222 vaccination. The DNA for the CDR3 is TGTGCCACCAGCAGAGAGGCAGCTAGCGTCGTGACCCAGTACTTC. This encodes CATSREAASVVTQYF.